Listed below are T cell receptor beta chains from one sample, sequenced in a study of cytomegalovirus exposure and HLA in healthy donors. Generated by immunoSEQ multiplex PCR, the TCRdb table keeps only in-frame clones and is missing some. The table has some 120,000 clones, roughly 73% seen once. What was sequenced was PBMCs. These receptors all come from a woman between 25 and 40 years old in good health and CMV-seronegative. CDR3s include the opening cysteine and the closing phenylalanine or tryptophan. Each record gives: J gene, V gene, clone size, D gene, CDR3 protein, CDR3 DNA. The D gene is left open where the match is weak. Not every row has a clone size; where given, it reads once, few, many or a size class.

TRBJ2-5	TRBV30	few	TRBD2	CAWVGGSGRLETQYF	TGTGCCTGGGTGGGTGGTAGCGGGAGGCTGGAGACCCAGTACTTC
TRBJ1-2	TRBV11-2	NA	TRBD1	CASSPSLTGGLNYGYTF	TGTGCCAGCAGCCCTAGCTTGACAGGGGGCCTTAACTATGGCTACACCTTC
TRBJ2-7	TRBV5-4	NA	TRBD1	CASSFDRGWSEQYF	TGTGCCAGCAGCTTTGACAGGGGATGGAGCGAGCAGTACTTC
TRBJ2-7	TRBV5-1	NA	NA	CASSWTEAYEQYF	TGCGCCAGCAGCTGGACAGAAGCCTACGAGCAGTACTTC
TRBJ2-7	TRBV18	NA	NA	CASSLLSYEQYF	TGTGCCAGCTCACTTCTCTCCTACGAGCAGTACTTC
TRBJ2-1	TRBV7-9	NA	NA	CASSLTGLTYNEQFF	TGTGCCAGCAGCTTGACGGGACTTACTTACAATGAGCAGTTCTTC
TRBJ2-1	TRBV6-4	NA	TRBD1	CASSVTPEGANEQFF	TGTGCCAGCAGTGTTACGCCCGAGGGGGCCAATGAGCAGTTCTTC
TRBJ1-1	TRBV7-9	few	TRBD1	CASSPDRGGTEAFF	TGTGCCAGCAGCCCCGACAGGGGCGGCACTGAAGCTTTCTTT
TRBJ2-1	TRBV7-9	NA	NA	CASSLAPAGEQFF	TGTGCCAGCAGCTTAGCCCCGGCGGGTGAGCAGTTCTTC
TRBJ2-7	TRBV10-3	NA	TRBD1	CAISADRGEQYF	TGTGCCATCAGCGCGGACAGGGGCGAGCAGTACTTC
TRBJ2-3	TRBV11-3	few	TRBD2	CASSPRLGSGSGTDTQYF	TGTGCCAGCAGCCCCAGATTGGGGAGCGGGAGTGGGACAGATACGCAGTATTTT
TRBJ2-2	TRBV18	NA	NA	CASSPRRDTGELFF	TGTGCCAGCTCACCCCGACGGGACACCGGGGAGCTGTTTTTT
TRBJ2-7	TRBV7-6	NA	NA	CASSLGEREKQYF	TGTGCCAGCAGCTTAGGGGAGAGAGAGAAGCAGTACTTC
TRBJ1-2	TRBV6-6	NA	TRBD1	CASSYPGQVYYGYTF	TGTGCCAGCAGTTACCCGGGACAGGTGTACTATGGCTACACCTTC
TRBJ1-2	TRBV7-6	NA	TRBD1	CASTLDGTAYRNYGYTF	TGTGCCAGCACCCTCGACGGGACAGCTTATCGAAACTATGGCTACACCTTC
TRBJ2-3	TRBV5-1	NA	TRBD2	CASGGGDSTDTQYF	TGCGCCAGCGGGGGAGGGGATAGCACAGATACGCAGTATTTT